This TCR beta chain appears in the sequencing data of a study of blood T cell repertoires in COVID-19. At the level of the study: The cDNA or gDNA used as material had been derived from T cells, B-cell-depleted T cells, or PBMCs.

Per the germline V gene, CDR1 is SNHLY and CDR2 is FYNNEI. CDR3 length equals 13 residues. With 1 base clipped from V and 10 bases from J, the junction kept 6 bases outside the gene matches. Authors' processing steps: Reference gene primers were amplified, and this amplification served to estimate nucleated cell counts. The protocol was immunoSEQ multiplex PCR, while the TCRdb copy is restricted to in-frame clones and leaves out a portion. The D gene and trimming were derived from the DNA, and the V and J assignments and clone size from that table. The sample yields over 95,000 clones, roughly 76% seen once.

Sequences were obtained from peripheral blood. This receptor was identified in a human donor in a cohort sampled during active COVID-19. The V gene is TRBV2, the J gene TRBJ1-1; 7 bases agree with TRBD1. Here the CDR3 reads CASSEGTGWVAFF. In nucleotides, the CDR3 is TGTGCCAGCAGTGAAGGGACAGGCTGGGTAGCTTTCTTT.